Following are 14 T cell receptor beta chains from one sample sequenced in a study of blood T cell repertoires in COVID-19. TCRdb keeps only in-frame clones here, not all; method: immunoSEQ multiplex PCR. The sample includes fewer than 120,000 clones, roughly four fifths seen only once; the top ten take approximately 15%. Input material: peripheral blood. These receptors all stem from a woman in her sixties or seventies with acute or convalescent COVID-19.

This clone has only a few counts. CDR3 sequence reads: CASSPQVRGEAFF. CDR3 DNA: TGTGCCAGCAGCCCACAGGTACGTGGTGAAGCTTTCTTT. The rearrangement uses TRBV6-2 or TRBV6-3 and TRBJ1-1, with TRBD1 as a possible D gene (5 bases). Trimming pared 6 bases from V and 7 bases from J, leaving 15 bases between. The CDR3 is made up of 13 amino acids. Germline assignment: CDR1 MNHEY and CDR2 SVGEGT.

There are a few counts of this clone. V usage is TRBV10-1 and J usage is TRBJ1-6; D is undetermined. CDR1 and CDR2 (germline): WNHNN, SYGVQD (reference sequence). The CDR3 covers 17 residues. V was pared by 4 bases and J by 7 bases, with 20 bases between. CDR3 DNA sequence: TGCGCCAGCAGTGTTGAGGGAAAAAAGCGCTGGAATTCACCCCTCCACTTT. Its protein product is CASSVEGKKRWNSPLHF.

This clone was counted between two and nine times. CDR3 region: CASSLRVTRAMNTEAFF. CDR3 sequence (DNA): TGTGCCAGCAGTTTACGGGTAACGAGGGCCATGAACACTGAAGCTTTCTTT. The V gene is TRBV27, the J gene TRBJ1-1; D not certain. The germline CDR1 and CDR2 sequences are MNHEY and SMNVEV (reference sequence). This CDR3 has 17 residues. Trimming removed 2 bases at V and 0 bases at J, with 16 bases between.

V and J are TRBV25-1 and TRBJ1-6; the D gene is possibly TRBD1 (5 bases). This CDR3 has 17 amino acids. Per germline, CDR1 MGHDK and CDR2 SYGVNS. The ends were cut back, 6 bases at V and 0 bases at J, with 15 bases in the middle. In nucleotides, the CDR3 is TGTGCCAGCAGCCCCGTGGGGGGGAGCTCCTATAATTCACCCCTCCACTTT. This translates into CASSPVGGSSYNSPLHF.

The chain carries TRBV5-4 and TRBJ2-3, with 13 bases lining up with TRBD2. V lost 6 bases and J lost 5; bases outside the gene matches: 3. The CDR3 covers 14 residues. Germline CDR1 reads SGHNT; CDR2 reads YYREEE (reference sequence). CDR3 sequence reads: CASTLAGGRDTQYF. The CDR3, as DNA: TGTGCCAGCACACTAGCGGGGGGGCGAGATACGCAGTATTTT.

CDR3 DNA sequence: TGTGCCAGCAGCTTAGGTCCCGACTGGCAGCCCCAGCATTTT. Its translation is CASSLGPDWQPQHF. V and J are TRBV9 and TRBJ1-5; D unclear. Germline CDR1 and CDR2: SGDLS and YYNGEE. The CDR3 is 14 residues long. V was shortened by 4 bases and J by 7 bases, with 15 bases between the two germline ends.

The V gene is TRBV12-5, the J gene TRBJ2-3, with 9 bases that match TRBD1. Germline V gives CDR1 LGHNT, CDR2 FRNRAP. The V gene end was trimmed by 6 bases and the J gene end by 1 base; junction bases not matched to a gene: 8. The CDR3 contains 16 residues. CDR3 sequence reads: CASGYTGGARTDTQYF. The CDR3 nucleotides are TGTGCTAGTGGATACACAGGGGGCGCGCGCACAGATACGCAGTATTTT.

V usage is TRBV29-1 and J usage is TRBJ2-3; TRBD2 agrees at 8 bases. CDR1 is SQVTM and CDR2 is ANQGSEA in the germline V gene. V trimming: 7 bases; J trimming: 4 bases; junction bases outside the gene matches: 13. The CDR3 is made up of 15 amino acids. The CDR3 coding sequence is TGCAGCGCCAACATGCGGGGGGTTAGGTCAGATACGCAGTATTTT. Translated: CSANMRGVRSDTQYF.

This clone has only one observation. V and J are TRBV14 and TRBJ2-1; 9 bases are a match to TRBD2. Per the germline V gene, CDR1 is SGHDN and CDR2 is FVKESK. CDR3 length: 15 residues. V lost 4 bases and J lost 9; bases outside the gene matches: 10. The chain's CDR3 is CASSPGLARLGEQFF. CDR3 bases: TGTGCCAGCAGCCCGGGACTAGCACGTCTTGGTGAGCAGTTCTTC.

This clone was picked up a small number of times. The chain recombines TRBV29-1 with TRBJ1-4, with TRBD1 matching over 11 bases. Unmatched junction bases numbered 7, after V lost 2 bases and J lost 11 bases. Germline lookup yields CDR1 SQVTM and CDR2 ANQGSEA. The CDR3 has 14 residues. This chain's CDR3 is CSVEPTGTGGKLFF. The CDR3 DNA is TGCAGCGTTGAACCAACAGGGACAGGGGGGAAACTGTTTTTT.

The chain employs TRBV7-2 and TRBJ1-1, with 7 bases matching TRBD1. Germline CDR1 reads SGHTA; CDR2 reads FQGNSA. The CDR3 runs to 15 residues. V lost 5 bases, J lost 0 bases, and 6 bases stayed unmatched. The CDR3 DNA sequence: TGTGCCAGCAGCGCGAGACAGGGAATGAACACTGAAGCTTTCTTT. Encoded protein: CASSARQGMNTEAFF.

This chain links TRBV28 with TRBJ1-5; a weak D match, TRBD1 (6 bases). The CDR3 runs 16 residues. The V gene lost 2 bases and the J gene lost 7 bases, with 18 bases spanning the gap. Germline V CDR1 and CDR2: MDHEN, SYDVKM. The DNA for the CDR3 is TGTGCCAGCAGTTTACCTAAGGACAGATTTGAACAGCCCCAGCATTTT. Translating gives CASSLPKDRFEQPQHF.

The chain joins TRBV6-1 to TRBJ1-2, with D maybe TRBD1 (6 bases). The V end lost 4 bases, the J end lost 0 bases, and 18 bases lay between the germline ends. The CDR3 extends over 17 amino acids. From germline, CDR1 is MNHNS and CDR2 SASEGT. The CDR3 sequence is CASSVLQGSRANYGYTF. The CDR3 DNA reads TGTGCCAGCAGTGTCCTTCAGGGGAGTCGGGCTAACTATGGCTACACCTTC.

The V gene is TRBV4-2, the J gene TRBJ2-7; no clear D gene. This CDR3 is 11 amino acids long. Germline lookup yields CDR1 LGHNA and CDR2 YNFKEQ. V dropped 1 base and J dropped 6 bases, with 4 bases sitting between them. CDR3 sequence (DNA): TGTGCCAGCAGCCAAGGGGCCGAGCAGTACTTC. Protein: CASSQGAEQYF.